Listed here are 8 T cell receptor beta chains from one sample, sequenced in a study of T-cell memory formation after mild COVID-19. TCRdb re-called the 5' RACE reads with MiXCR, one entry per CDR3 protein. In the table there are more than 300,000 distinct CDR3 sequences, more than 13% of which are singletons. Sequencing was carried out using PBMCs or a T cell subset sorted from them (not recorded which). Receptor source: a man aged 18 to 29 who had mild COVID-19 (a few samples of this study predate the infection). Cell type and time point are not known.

CDR3 nucleotides: TGTGCCAGCAGCTACGTAGCTAATTCTGGAGGCAATGAGCAGTTCTTC. Translating it yields CASSYVANSGGNEQFF. The V and J genes are TRBV7-3 and TRBJ2-1, with TRBD2 as a possible D gene (5 bases). Germline CDR1 reads SGHTA; CDR2 reads FQGTGA. This CDR3 contains 16 residues. Between the trimmed V and J ends, which lost 4 bases and 6 bases, there was a span of 19 bases. The variable domain in full, completed from reference TRBV7-3 and TRBJ2-1, reads GAGVSQTPSNKVTEKGKYVELRCDPISGHTALYWYRQSLGQGPEFLIYFQGTGAADDSGLPNDRFFAVRPEGSVSTLKIQRTERGDSAVYLCASSYVANSGGNEQFFGPGTRLTVL.

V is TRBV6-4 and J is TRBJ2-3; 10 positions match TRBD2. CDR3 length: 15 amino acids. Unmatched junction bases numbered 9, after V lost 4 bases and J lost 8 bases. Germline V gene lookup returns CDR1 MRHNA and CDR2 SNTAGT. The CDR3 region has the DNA TGTGCCAGCAGTGCTTGGAGCGGGGGGGCTCCTACGCAGTATTTT. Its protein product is CASSAWSGGAPTQYF.

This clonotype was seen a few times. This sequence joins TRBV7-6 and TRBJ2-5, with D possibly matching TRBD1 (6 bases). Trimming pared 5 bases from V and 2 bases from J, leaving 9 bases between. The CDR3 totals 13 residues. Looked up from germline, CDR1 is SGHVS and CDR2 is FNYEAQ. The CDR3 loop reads CASSEGTQETQYF. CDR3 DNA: TGTGCCAGCAGCGAAGGGACACAAGAGACCCAGTACTTC.

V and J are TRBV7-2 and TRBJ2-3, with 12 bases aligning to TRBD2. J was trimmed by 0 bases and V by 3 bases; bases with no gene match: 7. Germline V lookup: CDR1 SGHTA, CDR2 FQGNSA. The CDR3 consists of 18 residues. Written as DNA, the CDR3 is TGTGCCAGCAGCTTTACTAGCGGGGGGACCCCTAGCACAGATACGCAGTATTTT. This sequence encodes CASSFTSGGTPSTDTQYF.

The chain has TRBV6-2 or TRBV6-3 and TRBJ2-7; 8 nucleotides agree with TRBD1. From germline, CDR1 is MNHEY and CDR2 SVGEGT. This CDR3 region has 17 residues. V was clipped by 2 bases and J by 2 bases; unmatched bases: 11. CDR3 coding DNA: TGTGCCAGCAGTTACCCTCCCGACAGGGGAGGCACCTACGAGCAGTACGTC. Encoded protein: CASSYPPDRGGTYEQYV.

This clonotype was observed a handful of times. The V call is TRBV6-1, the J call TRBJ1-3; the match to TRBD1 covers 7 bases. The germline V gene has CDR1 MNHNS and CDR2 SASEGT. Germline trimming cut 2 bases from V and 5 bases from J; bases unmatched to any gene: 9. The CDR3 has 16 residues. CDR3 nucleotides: TGTGCCAGCAGTGAACTTCTCAGGGACAGCAGAAACACCATATATTTT. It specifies CASSELLRDSRNTIYF.

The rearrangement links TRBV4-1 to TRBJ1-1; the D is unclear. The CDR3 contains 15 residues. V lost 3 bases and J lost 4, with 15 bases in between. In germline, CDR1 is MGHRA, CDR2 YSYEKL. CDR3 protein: CASSQEPGQGTEAFF. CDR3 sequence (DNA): TGCGCCAGCAGCCAGGAACCCGGTCAAGGCACTGAAGCTTTCTTT.

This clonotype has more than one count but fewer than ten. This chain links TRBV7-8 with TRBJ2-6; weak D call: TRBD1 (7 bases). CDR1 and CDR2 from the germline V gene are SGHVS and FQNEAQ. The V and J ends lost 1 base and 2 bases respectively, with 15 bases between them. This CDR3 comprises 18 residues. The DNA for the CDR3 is TGTGCCAGCAGCTTAGGGAGGGGGCAGGTGACTGGGGCCAACGTCCTGACTTTC. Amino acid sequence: CASSLGRGQVTGANVLTF.